A single sample is the source of the 32 T cell receptor beta chains below, sequenced in a study of OX40 agonist ivuxolimab in advanced cancers. Clones were read by immunoSEQ multiplex PCR, and TCRdb kept only the in-frame ones, dropping some. The sample shows more than 65,000 clones, about 90% of them seen only once. The sequencing used CD4+ or CD8+ T cells sorted from blood, collected in a trial of the OX40 agonist ivuxolimab. The receptors come from an adult with an advanced solid tumor such as melanoma, head and neck, liver or kidney cancer.

This clone was detected once. The chain couples TRBV7-9 to TRBJ1-5; TRBD1 agrees at 7 bases. Germline lookup yields CDR1 SEHNR and CDR2 FQNEAQ (reference sequence). The CDR3 spans 17 residues. Trimming removed 4 bases from V and 0 bases from J; junction bases left unmatched: 9. The CDR3 sequence is CASSSGGTAHSNQPQHF. CDR3 nucleotide sequence: TGTGCCAGCAGCTCCGGAGGGACAGCTCATAGCAATCAGCCCCAGCATTTT.

The chain recombines TRBV5-6 with TRBJ1-5; no reliable D call. With 3 bases removed from V and 2 bases from J, the gap between germline ends came to 12 bases. The V gene's germline CDR1 is SGHDT and CDR2 YYEEEE. This CDR3 contains 15 residues. CDR3 sequence (DNA): TGTGCCAGCAGCTCAGGTTACACGCGCAATCAGCCCCAGCATTTT. Protein: CASSSGYTRNQPQHF.

This clone has only one observation. The chain couples TRBV7-9 to TRBJ1-2; D may be TRBD1 (5 bases). CDR1 is SEHNR, CDR2 FQNEAQ, per germline (reference sequence). V lost 5 bases, J lost 3 bases, and 19 bases lay in between. The CDR3 is 16 residues long. CDR3 bases: TGTGCCAGCAGCCCGGCCATCGTTCCACAGGACTATGGCTACACCTTC. Translated, it gives CASSPAIVPQDYGYTF. Variable domain in full (rest from reference TRBV7-9 and TRBJ1-2): DTGVSQNPRHKITKRGQNVTFRCDPISEHNRLYWYRQTLGQGPEFLTYFQNEAQLEKSRLLSDRFSAERPKGSFSTLEIQRTEQGDSAMYLCASSPAIVPQDYGYTFGSGTRLTVV.

This sequence joins TRBV25-1 and TRBJ1-2, with D tentatively TRBD1 (6 bases). V was cut by 2 bases and J by 2 bases, with 12 bases left in between. Germline CDR1 and CDR2: MGHDK and SYGVNS. The CDR3 covers 15 residues. CDR3 region: CASSEETGTNYGYTF. The CDR3 DNA follows: TGTGCCAGCAGTGAAGAAACAGGGACCAACTATGGCTACACCTTC.

The chain recombines TRBV7-6 with TRBJ2-7; 10 bases fit TRBD1. The CDR3 has 14 residues. V lost 5 bases, J lost 5 bases, and 6 bases stayed unmatched. Germline loops: CDR1 SGHVS, CDR2 FNYEAQ. CDR3 sequence reads: CASSVGQGNNEQYF. CDR3 DNA sequence: TGTGCCAGCAGCGTGGGACAGGGGAACAACGAGCAGTACTTC.

V gene TRBV19 combines with J gene TRBJ2-3; 7 bases are a match to TRBD2. Trimming took 3 bases from V and 2 from J; bases not matched to a gene: 8. The CDR3 totals 16 residues. Germline CDR1 reads LNHDA; CDR2 reads SQIVND (reference sequence). As DNA, the CDR3 is TGTGCCAGTAGTATGGGACTACCCCTAGACACAGATACGCAGTATTTT. It is translated as CASSMGLPLDTDTQYF.

The chain employs TRBV15 and TRBJ2-4; D is tentatively TRBD1 or TRBD2 (6 bases each). The CDR3 is made up of 18 amino acids. Trimming removed 1 base from V and 0 bases from J, with 16 bases in between. From germline, CDR1 is LNHNV and CDR2 YYDKDF (reference sequence). CDR3 loop: CATSRVHGGEGAKNIQYF. The CDR3 DNA is TGTGCCACCAGCAGAGTCCACGGGGGCGAGGGAGCCAAAAACATTCAGTACTTC.

The chain links TRBV7-9 to TRBJ1-2; no definite D call. The V end lost 5 bases, the J end lost 2 bases, and 18 bases lay between the germline ends. The germline gives CDR1 SEHNR, CDR2 FQNEAQ (reference sequence). The CDR3 runs 16 residues. The CDR3 bases are TGTGCCAGCAGCCCATCTTCAGGAGGACCAAACTATGGCTACACCTTC. Amino acids: CASSPSSGGPNYGYTF.

The CDR3 DNA is TGTGCCACTCTGAGGATCCCTAATGAGCAGTTCTTC. Translation gives CATLRIPNEQFF. This chain links TRBV2 with TRBJ2-1; no clear D gene. This CDR3 contains 12 residues. Germline-derived CDR1 and CDR2 are SNHLY and FYNNEI. The V gene lost 10 bases and the J gene lost 7 bases, with 14 bases spanning the gap.

This chain joins TRBV9 and TRBJ2-1; 7 bases map to TRBD1. With 4 bases clipped from V and 5 bases from J, the junction kept 15 bases outside the gene matches. The CDR3 consists of 17 residues. Germline CDR1 SGDLS, CDR2 YYNGEE. Here the CDR3 DNA reads TGTGCCAGCAGCCTAACTACAGGGGAGCTACCTAACAATGAGCAGTTCTTC. Translating gives CASSLTTGELPNNEQFF.

This chain connects TRBV4-1 to TRBJ1-2; 7 bases map to TRBD1. The CDR3 runs to 19 residues. CDR1 and CDR2 from the germline V gene are MGHRA and YSYEKL. The ends lost 1 base at V and 3 bases at J; junction bases unmatched: 17. The CDR3 region is CASSQVLQLLRDSDYGYTF. Here the CDR3 DNA reads TGCGCCAGCAGCCAAGTTCTACAATTATTGCGGGACAGCGACTATGGCTACACCTTC.

This clone was detected only a few times. The V call is TRBV7-6, the J call TRBJ2-7; D is perhaps TRBD1 or TRBD2 (6 bases each). V was clipped by 5 bases and J by 0 bases, with 14 bases between them. CDR3 length: 15 amino acids. Germline CDR1 and CDR2: SGHVS and FNYEAQ. The CDR3 nucleotides are TGTGCCAGCAGCCTGATGGGGGGCAACTCCTACGAGCAGTACTTC. Its protein is CASSLMGGNSYEQYF.

J is TRBJ2-3 and V is TRBV7-3; no clear D. Germline values: CDR1 SGHTA, CDR2 FQGTGA. Between the trimmed V and J ends, which lost 4 bases and 4 bases, there was a span of 9 bases. The CDR3 contains 13 residues. The CDR3 DNA reads TGTGCCAGCAGCTCCCTAGGGCCAGATACGCAGTATTTT. Protein sequence: CASSSLGPDTQYF.

The DNA for the CDR3 is TGTGCCAGCACCGAGGGGGACAGCGCCATCCTGGAGCAGTACTTC. Its translation: CASTEGDSAILEQYF. The rearrangement joins TRBV6-4 to TRBJ2-7; 7 bases are a match to TRBD1. In germline, CDR1 is MRHNA, CDR2 SNTAGT. J gave up 7 bases and V 7 bases, and 16 bases lay outside the gene matches. The CDR3 is made up of 15 amino acids.

The CDR3 loop is CASSWSTGTYEQYF. The CDR3 nucleotides are TGTGCCAGCAGCTGGTCGACAGGGACCTACGAGCAGTACTTC. The genes are TRBV5-5 and TRBJ2-7, with 7 bases matching TRBD1. The CDR3 loop spans 14 amino acids. Germline V gene sequence: CDR1 SGHKS, CDR2 YYEKEE (reference sequence). The V gene end was trimmed by 3 bases and the J gene end by 2 bases; junction bases not matched to a gene: 5.

CDR3 protein: CASSSTGGGDGYTF. DNA of the CDR3: TGTGCCAGCAGTTCTACAGGGGGAGGGGATGGCTACACCTTC. This chain uses TRBV6-6 with TRBJ1-2; 8 bases match TRBD1. V gave up 4 bases and J gave up 6 bases; unmatched junction bases: 7. Germline loops: CDR1 MNHNY, CDR2 SVGAGI (reference sequence). The CDR3 is 14 amino acids.

The CDR3 bases are TGTGCCAGCAGCTTTCGGGATGAAAAACTGTTTTTT. It codes for CASSFRDEKLFF. The rearrangement joins TRBV12-1 to TRBJ1-4. TRBV12-1 is a known pseudogene. The CDR3 is 12 residues long.

V gene TRBV9 combines with J gene TRBJ2-7; D remains ambiguous. The V end was cut by 0 bases, the J end by 3 bases, with 10 bases between. Germline V gene lookup returns CDR1 SGDLS and CDR2 YYNGEE. This CDR3 comprises 14 residues. CDR3 nucleotide sequence: TGTGCCAGCAGCGTAGGTCTACTGAGCTACGAGCAGTACTTC. Amino acids: CASSVGLLSYEQYF.

V and J are TRBV29-1 and TRBJ1-2; TRBD1 matches at 7 bases. Germline CDR1 SQVTM, CDR2 ANQGSEA. J lost 5 bases, V lost 5 bases, and 11 bases had no gene match. The CDR3 sequence is 14 residues long. The CDR3, as DNA: TGCAGCGTTCGAGAGGGGGCCCCTTGGTATGGCTACACCTTC. Its protein product is CSVREGAPWYGYTF. Full variable domain (missing parts from reference TRBV29-1 and TRBJ1-2): SAVISQKPSRDICQRGTSLTIQCQVDSQVTMMFWYRQQPGQSLTLIATANQGSEATYESGFVIDKFPISRPNLTFSTLTVSNMSPEDSSIYLCSVREGAPWYGYTFGSGTRLTVV.

This CDR3 reads CASSLARDHEQYF. The DNA of the CDR3 is TGTGCCAGCAGCTTAGCCAGGGACCACGAGCAGTACTTC. The chain employs TRBV7-8 and TRBJ2-7; tentatively, D is TRBD1 or TRBD2 (5 bases each). Trimming left V 0 bases short and J 5 bases short, with 8 bases between. CDR1 is SGHVS, CDR2 FQNEAQ, per germline. This CDR3 is 13 amino acids long. Using reference TRBV7-8 and TRBJ2-7 for the parts outside the CDR3, the full variable domain is GAGVSQSPRYKVAKRGQDVALRCDPISGHVSLFWYQQALGQGPEFLTYFQNEAQLDKSGLPSDRFFAERPEGSVSTLKIQRTQQEDSAVYLCASSLARDHEQYFGPGTRLTVT.

The chain uses TRBV7-2 and TRBJ2-7; possibly TRBD1 for D (5 bases). The CDR3 totals 14 residues. Germline V lookup: CDR1 SGHTA, CDR2 FQGNSA. V lost 0 bases, J lost 5 bases, and 11 bases lay in between. DNA of the CDR3: TGTGCCAGCAGCTTAGCCGCAGGGTCCCACGAGCAGTACTTC. Translating it yields CASSLAAGSHEQYF.

The J gene is TRBJ2-5, the V gene TRBV9, with 7 bases matching TRBD1. The CDR3 runs to 14 residues. In germline, CDR1 is SGDLS, CDR2 YYNGEE. The V segment lost 0 bases and the J segment 2 bases; nucleotides outside the gene matches: 1. The CDR3 coding sequence is TGTGCCAGCAGCGTAGCAGGGGGTCAAGAGACCCAGTACTTC. Translation gives CASSVAGGQETQYF.

V is TRBV28 and J is TRBJ2-1; D not certain. Germline CDR1 is MDHEN and CDR2 is SYDVKM. Trimming stripped 5 bases from V and 0 bases from J, with 11 bases between. CDR3 length: 15 residues. CDR3 nucleotides: TGTGCCAGCAGTCAAACAGTAAGCTCCTACAATGAGCAGTTCTTC. Its protein product is CASSQTVSSYNEQFF.

The genes are TRBV7-8 and TRBJ2-5, with 9 bases identical to TRBD2. Per the germline V gene, CDR1 is SGHVS and CDR2 is FQNEAQ. The CDR3 has 17 amino acids. Trimming cost V 3 bases and J 2 bases; bases outside gene matches: 10. CDR3 residues: CASSFGLAGLEQETQYF. DNA of the CDR3: TGTGCCAGCAGCTTCGGGCTAGCGGGGCTTGAACAAGAGACCCAGTACTTC.

The CDR3 loop is CASSFGGGGYEQYF. For the CDR3, the DNA is TGTGCCAGCAGCTTCGGCGGGGGCGGCTACGAGCAGTACTTC. The chain links TRBV5-4 to TRBJ2-7; the D gene is possibly TRBD2 (7 bases). Trimming took off 2 bases at V and 3 bases at J, with 12 bases between the two ends. The germline gives CDR1 SGHNT, CDR2 YYREEE (reference sequence). The CDR3 is 14 amino acids.

The rearrangement links TRBV30 to TRBJ2-5, with 8 bases matching TRBD1. The germline V gene encodes CDR1 GTSNPN and CDR2 SVGIG (reference sequence). There are 14 residues in the CDR3. Trimming cost V 4 bases and J 5 bases; bases outside gene matches: 9. The CDR3 protein is CAWTAGGGWETQYF. The CDR3 DNA is TGTGCCTGGACGGCAGGGGGCGGTTGGGAGACCCAGTACTTC.

This clone is a singleton in its sample. The rearrangement uses TRBV27 and TRBJ1-2; no definite D call. CDR3 size: 15 residues. Germline values: CDR1 MNHEY, CDR2 SMNVEV (reference sequence). The germline V and J ends were trimmed by 3 bases and 6 bases, with 17 bases remaining between them. CDR3: CASSFLGAQPHGYTF. DNA of the CDR3: TGTGCCAGCAGTTTTTTAGGTGCCCAACCCCATGGCTACACCTTC.

CDR3 DNA: TGTGCCAGTAGTATAATCGGACAGAGCAATCAGCCCCAGCATTTT. Encoded protein: CASSIIGQSNQPQHF. The chain combines TRBV19 with TRBJ1-5, with a weak D call TRBD1 (6 bases). The CDR3 contains 15 residues. The V gene's germline CDR1 is LNHDA and CDR2 SQIVND (reference sequence). The V and J ends lost 2 bases and 1 base respectively, with 9 bases between them.

This sequence joins TRBV13 and TRBJ1-6, with D uncertain. V was shortened by 5 bases and J by 3 bases, with 14 bases between the two germline ends. The CDR3 runs 16 residues. Germline CDR1 and CDR2: PRHDT and FYEKMQ (reference sequence). Here the CDR3 reads CASSPRVANYNSPLHF. The CDR3 DNA reads as TGTGCCAGCAGCCCACGAGTAGCGAACTATAATTCACCCCTCCACTTT.

The V call is TRBV5-8, the J call TRBJ2-3; 7 bases are a match to TRBD2. Germline V CDR1 and CDR2: SGHTS, YDEGEE. The CDR3 has 18 residues. With V trimmed by 1 base and J by 1 base, 12 bases remained unmatched. Here the CDR3 DNA reads TGTGCCAGCAGCTTGAGTGGGGATACTGGGAGGGGCACAGATACGCAGTATTTT. It translates to CASSLSGDTGRGTDTQYF. The variable domain in full, completed from reference TRBV5-8 and TRBJ2-3, reads EAGVTQSPTHLIKTRGQQATLRCSPISGHTSVYWYQQALGLGLQFLLWYDEGEERNRGNFPPRFSGRQFPNYSSELNVNALELEDSALYLCASSLSGDTGRGTDTQYFGPGTRLTVL.

The V gene is TRBV5-1, the J gene TRBJ2-5; 12 nucleotides align to TRBD2. The CDR3 sequence is 18 residues long. Trimming at V came to 3 bases and at J to 5 bases, leaving 14 bases not matched to a gene. Germline V gene sequence: CDR1 SGHRS, CDR2 YFSETQ. The CDR3 DNA reads TGCGCCAGCAGCTCTCAGACTAGCGGGGGACATTCTGCGGAGACCCAGTACTTC. Translation: CASSSQTSGGHSAETQYF.

The chain recombines TRBV29-1 with TRBJ2-6; D is perhaps TRBD2 (6 bases). CDR1 is SQVTM and CDR2 is ANQGSEA in the germline V gene. This CDR3 has 16 amino acids. Trimming cost V 4 bases and J 0 bases, with 13 bases left between them. DNA of the CDR3: TGCAGCGTTGGCGGGGTGTCATCCTCTGGGGCCAACGTCCTGACTTTC. Translating it yields CSVGGVSSSGANVLTF.